This T cell receptor (beta chain) was profiled in a study of cytomegalovirus exposure and HLA in healthy donors. The CDR3 is 15 residues long. Between the trimmed V and J ends, which lost 7 bases and 6 bases, there was a span of 21 bases. CDR1 is MDHEN and CDR2 is SYDVKM in the germline V gene. Study observations and caveats: According to an earlier analysis, most TCR beta V segments yielded productive rearrangements about 87% or about 30% of the time.

A multiplex PCR was run with 60 Vbeta primers and 13 Jbeta primers. TCRdb keeps only in-frame clones here, not all; method: immunoSEQ multiplex PCR. This sample has 75,000 to 100,000 clones, with around 77% found just once. Concerning this clone: No antigen is known for it.

J is TRBJ1-1 and V is TRBV28; no clear D gene. This clonotype was obtained from a man aged 35-49 years in good health and CMV-seronegative. Sequencing input: PBMCs. Here the CDR3 DNA reads TGTGCCAGCATCCCAGCGACGACCGAGCTCGCTGAAGCTTTCTTT. Encoded protein: CASIPATTELAEAFF.